This T cell receptor beta chain was documented in a study of blood T cell repertoires in COVID-19. Turning to the study itself: The samples span acute and convalescent COVID-19 from the United States, Italy and Spain. From T cells, B-cell-depleted T cells, or PBMCs came the material, which was cDNA or gDNA.

Trimming shortened V by 5 bases and J by 12 bases, and 20 bases separated the two germline ends. The length of the CDR3 is 14 residues. Germline V gene data show CDR1 as MNHNY and CDR2 as SVGAGI (reference sequence). As processed by the authors: Nucleated cell number was recorded as an estimate derived from reference gene primer amplification. The table came from immunoSEQ multiplex PCR; TCRdb's copy has only in-frame clones and leaves some out. The DNA was the basis for D and trimming; V, J and clone size are from that table. The profile shows 180,000 or so clones, roughly 78% of them singletons. The specimen was peripheral blood. The genes are TRBV6-6 and TRBJ1-3; D may be TRBD1 (5 bases). This TCR derives from an elderly woman with active or convalescent COVID-19. CDR3: CASSTTQTSGGIYF. Written as DNA, the CDR3 is TGTGCCAGCAGTACAACGCAGACGTCCGGGGGCATATATTTT.